These 4 T cell receptor beta chains came from one sample sequenced in a study of control samples from healthy donors and cancer patients. Measured with immunoSEQ multiplex PCR; TCRdb has only the in-frame clones, and not every one. The sample has 70,000 to 100,000 clones; roughly 89% are singletons. The sequenced material came from PBMCs. The receptors shown here come from a woman between 55 and 75 years old with head and neck cancer.

This clone turned up a few times. The chain has TRBV19 and TRBJ2-7; TRBD1 might be the D (7 bases). There are 13 residues in the CDR3. Deletions cut 3 bases from V and 5 bases from J, with 11 bases between. Germline lookup yields CDR1 LNHDA and CDR2 SQIVND (reference sequence). The CDR3 sequence is CASSIRRGDEQYF. The CDR3, as DNA: TGTGCCAGTAGTATCCGCAGGGGGGACGAGCAGTACTTC. The full variable domain, completed using reference TRBV19 and TRBJ2-7, is DGGITQSPKYLFRKEGQNVTLSCEQNLNHDAMYWYRQDPGQGLRLIYYSQIVNDFQKGDIAEGYSVSREKKESFPLTVTSAQKNPTAFYLCASSIRRGDEQYFGPGTRLTVT.

This clone was observed once. J is TRBJ1-4 and V is TRBV7-8; unclear D gene. V was trimmed by 1 base and J by 8 bases, leaving 8 bases between them. CDR3 length equals 13 residues. Germline V gene lookup returns CDR1 SGHVS and CDR2 FQNEAQ. This CDR3 reads CASSLEFQEKLFF. The CDR3 bases are TGTGCCAGCAGCTTAGAGTTCCAAGAAAAACTGTTTTTT.

This chain joins TRBV6-5 and TRBJ1-1; D is ambiguous. Trimming left V 6 bases short and J 8 bases short, with 7 bases between. Germline CDR1 is MNHEY and CDR2 is SVGAGI. The CDR3 loop spans 10 amino acids. This CDR3 reads CASRDGEAFF. DNA for the CDR3: TGTGCCAGCAGAGACGGGGAAGCTTTCTTT.

This chain joins TRBV5-4 and TRBJ1-1; D is ambiguous. The CDR3 runs 13 residues. The V gene lost 2 bases and the J gene lost 1 base, with 6 bases spanning the gap. Germline V gene data show CDR1 as SGHNT and CDR2 as YYREEE (reference sequence). The CDR3 loop reads CASSFSANTEAFF. The CDR3 region has the DNA TGTGCCAGCAGCTTTTCAGCGAACACTGAAGCTTTCTTT.